This TCR beta chain is from a study of T-cell memory formation after mild COVID-19. Study summary: Most TCR clusters belonged to a single donor. Overall study results and limits: Contracting clones from day 15 to 85 had balanced CD4/CD8; later expanders favoured CD4+. Cross-reactive memory apparently joined, as some responding clones appeared in pre-infection memory.

This clonotype was counted a few times. Its matching antigen is unknown. V was trimmed by 6 bases and J by 2 bases, leaving 13 bases between them. This CDR3 region has 14 residues. The TCR alpha and TCR beta cDNA libraries, bearing sample barcodes and UMIs, were generated by 5'RACE using constant-segment primers. Using its own MiXCR run on the 5' RACE reads, TCRdb lists one record per CDR3 protein. The table shows roughly 220,000 distinct CDR3 sequences, with just over 9.5% occurring only once. This sequence joins TRBV12-3 or TRBV12-4 and TRBJ2-5, with D tentatively TRBD1 (5 bases). The sequencing input was PBMCs or a T cell subset sorted from them (not recorded which). The origin of this receptor is a man aged 18 to 29 who had mild COVID-19 (a few samples of this study predate the infection). Cell type and time point are not known. CDR3 region: CASRLGPPQETQYF. The CDR3 DNA sequence: TGTGCCAGCAGATTGGGGCCTCCGCAAGAGACCCAGTACTTC.